Each of the 32 T cell receptor beta chains below was sequenced from the same sample in a study of T cells in localized non-small cell lung cancer. TCRdb keeps only in-frame clones here, not all; method: immunoSEQ multiplex PCR. The sample gives about 2,200 clones, around two fifths of which show up once; more than 5.5% is in the top ten. Sequencing used lung tumor tissue, obtained before any cancer treatment. Receptor source: a female donor over 55 with stage I lung adenocarcinoma.

The chain couples TRBV9 to TRBJ2-1, with D possibly matching TRBD1 (5 bases). The germline V gene has CDR1 SGDLS and CDR2 YYNGEE. V dropped 0 bases and J dropped 1 base, with 20 bases sitting between them. The CDR3 has 19 residues. CDR3 nucleotide sequence: TGTGCCAGCAGCGTAGCTGACAGCCCCCGGCGCGCTTCCTACAATGAGCAGTTCTTC. Protein: CASSVADSPRRASYNEQFF.

A few counts support this clone. This chain links TRBV7-6 with TRBJ2-3; TRBD2 matches at 14 bases. Germline-derived CDR1 and CDR2 are SGHVS and FNYEAQ. This CDR3 contains 18 residues. V lost 1 base and J lost 0; bases outside the gene matches: 3. The CDR3 region has the DNA TGTGCCAGCAGCTTAGAAAGGACTAGCGGGAGGAGCACAGATACGCAGTATTTT. Amino acid sequence: CASSLERTSGRSTDTQYF.

This clone was seen a handful of times. The chain is built from TRBV6-8 and TRBJ1-1, with D unresolved. The V and J ends lost 5 bases and 1 base respectively, with 17 bases between them. CDR3 size: 16 residues. CDR1 is MNHGY, CDR2 SAAAGT, per germline. CDR3 sequence reads: CASSHRGERRNTEAFF. CDR3 bases: TGTGCCAGCAGTCACCGCGGGGAGAGGAGGAACACTGAAGCTTTCTTT.

The genes are TRBV28 and TRBJ2-3; no clear D gene. Germline assignment: CDR1 MDHEN and CDR2 SYDVKM. The CDR3 extends over 14 amino acids. V dropped 7 bases and J dropped 4 bases, with 15 bases sitting between them. The CDR3 reads CASNSPRGPDTQYF. The CDR3 coding sequence is TGTGCCAGCAACTCGCCCCGCGGCCCAGATACGCAGTATTTT.

This clone is medium-sized by share. The genes are TRBV4-1 and TRBJ2-1; tentative D call: TRBD2 (7 bases). V dropped 2 bases and J dropped 8 bases, with 16 bases sitting between them. Germline CDR1 is MGHRA and CDR2 is YSYEKL. This CDR3 region has 15 residues. The CDR3 region has the DNA TGCGCCAGCAGCCAACCCACGTTAGGGGGGGATGAGCAGTTCTTC. It is translated as CASSQPTLGGDEQFF.

The V gene is TRBV28, the J gene TRBJ1-5; D call uncertain. V was clipped by 3 bases and J by 4 bases, with 7 bases between them. Germline V gene lookup returns CDR1 MDHEN and CDR2 SYDVKM. This CDR3 spans 13 amino acids. For the CDR3, the DNA is TGTGCCAGCAGTTTTCCCCCAAATCAGCCCCAGCATTTT. Translating it yields CASSFPPNQPQHF.

The V and J genes are TRBV28 and TRBJ1-3; TRBD1 aligns across 11 bases. V gave up 5 bases and J gave up 6 bases; unmatched junction bases: 3. Germline CDR1 MDHEN, CDR2 SYDVKM. The CDR3 sequence is 14 residues long. CDR3 loop: CASSGTGGKNTIYF. As DNA, the CDR3 is TGTGCCAGCAGTGGGACAGGGGGGAAAAACACCATATATTTT.

This chain links TRBV9 with TRBJ2-3; 9 bases are shared with TRBD1. The CDR3 extends over 16 amino acids. Germline V lookup: CDR1 SGDLS, CDR2 YYNGEE. V lost 0 bases and J lost 1; bases outside the gene matches: 3. The CDR3 protein is CASSVARTGGTDTQYF. As DNA, the CDR3 is TGTGCCAGCAGCGTAGCTCGGACAGGGGGCACAGATACGCAGTATTTT.

The chain joins TRBV11-3 to TRBJ2-7; tentatively, D is TRBD1 (6 bases). V lost 5 bases and J 3 bases, leaving 14 bases between the germline ends. The germline CDR1 and CDR2 sequences are SGHNT and YENEEA. The CDR3 contains 14 residues. The CDR3 here is CASSPVTGYYEQYF. In DNA, the CDR3 is TGTGCCAGCAGCCCGGTGACAGGTTACTACGAGCAGTACTTC.

The table lists this clone with a few counts. CDR3 nucleotides: TGTGCCAGCAGTTACTCTGGGCAGGGGGCAGGTTATGGCTACACCTTC. It specifies CASSYSGQGAGYGYTF. The chain carries TRBV6-8 and TRBJ1-2; TRBD1 matches at 8 bases. The ends lost 0 bases at V and 5 bases at J; junction bases unmatched: 8. Germline CDR1 is MNHGY and CDR2 is SAAAGT. This CDR3 has 16 amino acids.

The rearrangement joins TRBV28 to TRBJ2-7; the D is unclear. CDR1 is MDHEN, CDR2 SYDVKM, per germline. The CDR3 is 15 amino acids. The V end was cut by 3 bases, the J end by 0 bases, with 12 bases between. The chain's CDR3 is CASSFRTVISYEQYF. Here the CDR3 DNA reads TGTGCCAGCAGTTTCCGGACGGTTATCTCCTACGAGCAGTACTTC.

This clone showed up just a few times. This chain joins TRBV9 and TRBJ2-7; D may be TRBD1 (5 bases). Germline V gene lookup returns CDR1 SGDLS and CDR2 YYNGEE. The CDR3 has 13 amino acids. Deletions cut 2 bases from V and 2 bases from J, with 8 bases between. The CDR3 spells CASSVDSTYEQYF. CDR3 coding DNA: TGTGCCAGCAGCGTTGACAGTACCTACGAGCAGTACTTC. Based on the CDR3 plus reference TRBV9 and TRBJ2-7, the full variable domain is DSGVTQTPKHLITATGQRVTLRCSPRSGDLSVYWYQQSLDQGLQFLIQYYNGEERAKGNILERFSAQQFPDLHSELNLSSLELGDSALYFCASSVDSTYEQYFGPGTRLTVT.

This chain joins TRBV1 and TRBJ1-1; TRBD1, the table's D call, was not compared with the DNA. TRBV1 is designated a pseudogene. The CDR3 extends over 17 amino acids. CDR3 nucleotides: TGCACCAGCAGCCATTTGAGAACAGGGGGGACGAACACTGAAGCTTTCTTT. This translates into CTSSHLRTGGTNTEAFF.

A few counts support this clone. The rearrangement links TRBV28 to TRBJ2-3; D uncertain. The CDR3 runs 15 residues. The V and J ends lost 2 bases and 2 bases respectively, with 11 bases between them. Germline assignment: CDR1 MDHEN and CDR2 SYDVKM. The CDR3 DNA reads TGTGCCAGCAGTTTAAGGGTTGGTTTCACAGATACGCAGTATTTT. Protein sequence: CASSLRVGFTDTQYF.

This chain joins TRBV11-3 and TRBJ2-7; maybe TRBD1 (5 bases). Germline-derived CDR1 and CDR2 are SGHNT and YENEEA. Trimming left V 3 bases short and J 2 bases short, with 11 bases between. The CDR3 extends over 14 amino acids. CDR3 sequence: CASSLGQGTYEQYF. As DNA, the CDR3 is TGTGCCAGCAGCTTGGGGCAGGGAACCTACGAGCAGTACTTC.

This clone was seen a few times. This chain links TRBV28 with TRBJ1-1; D gene unclear. V was clipped by 4 bases and J by 0 bases, with 12 bases between them. Germline V gene data show CDR1 as MDHEN and CDR2 as SYDVKM. The CDR3 length is 15 residues. The CDR3: CASSYPGAMNTEAFF. In DNA form, the CDR3 reads TGTGCCAGCAGTTATCCAGGAGCAATGAACACTGAAGCTTTCTTT.

The chain has TRBV18 and TRBJ2-1; TRBD1 is a possible D gene (6 bases). CDR1 is KGHSH and CDR2 is LQKENI in the germline V gene. The V end was cut by 3 bases, the J end by 3 bases, with 12 bases between. The CDR3 extends over 15 amino acids. CDR3: CASSPEGVGYNEQFF. In DNA, the CDR3 is TGTGCCAGCTCACCCGAGGGGGTGGGCTACAATGAGCAGTTCTTC.

This clone was detected once. V usage is TRBV28 and J usage is TRBJ2-2; maybe TRBD1 (6 bases). Trimming left V 10 bases short and J 2 bases short, with 11 bases between. Germline V gives CDR1 MDHEN, CDR2 SYDVKM. This CDR3 region has 13 residues. CDR3 coding DNA: TGTGCCATAACGGACAGCAACACCGGGGAGCTGTTTTTT. Its protein is CAITDSNTGELFF.

The chain combines TRBV28 with TRBJ2-7; D is possibly TRBD1 (6 bases). V lost 2 bases and J 0 bases, leaving 17 bases between the germline ends. Germline assignment: CDR1 MDHEN and CDR2 SYDVKM. The CDR3 length is 17 residues. The CDR3 is CASSLNKLGTRSYEQYF. For the CDR3, the DNA is TGTGCCAGCAGTTTAAATAAATTGGGGACACGCTCCTACGAGCAGTACTTC.

V and J are TRBV10-2 and TRBJ2-1; D possibly corresponds to TRBD2 (5 bases). Trimming left V 2 bases short and J 5 bases short, with 13 bases between. This CDR3 has 15 residues. Per the germline V gene, CDR1 is WSHSY and CDR2 is SAAADI. CDR3: CASSEGSSFHNEQFF. CDR3 nucleotides: TGCGCCAGCAGTGAGGGGTCTAGCTTTCACAATGAGCAGTTCTTC.

The chain uses TRBV19 and TRBJ2-7; 8 bases match TRBD1. Per germline, CDR1 LNHDA and CDR2 SQIVND (reference sequence). The CDR3 has 15 residues. V dropped 5 bases and J dropped 2; count of bases not matched to a gene: 8. The CDR3 spells CASSPPGQDTYEQYF. The CDR3 region has the DNA TGTGCCAGTAGTCCTCCGGGACAGGATACCTACGAGCAGTACTTC.

In this sample, this clone turned up a few times. The chain joins TRBV9 to TRBJ2-1, with 11 bases lining up with TRBD2. After removal of 5 bases from V and 15 bases from J, the junction contained 10 bases not matched to a gene. Germline assignment: CDR1 SGDLS and CDR2 YYNGEE. The CDR3 is made up of 13 amino acids. The CDR3 sequence: CASSGGLAVFMFF. The CDR3 nucleotides read TGTGCCAGCAGTGGGGGACTAGCGGTGTTCATGTTCTTC. Full variable domain (outside the CDR3, taken from reference TRBV9 and TRBJ2-1): DSGVTQTPKHLITATGQRVTLRCSPRSGDLSVYWYQQSLDQGLQFLIQYYNGEERAKGNILERFSAQQFPDLHSELNLSSLELGDSALYFCASSGGLAVFMFFGPGTRLTVL.

V and J are TRBV14 and TRBJ2-7; TRBD1 might be the D (6 bases). Trimming left V 4 bases short and J 5 bases short, with 12 bases between. The germline CDR1 and CDR2 sequences are SGHDN and FVKESK. The CDR3 is 13 residues long. CDR3 residues: CASSLSSGDEQYF. CDR3 nucleotides: TGTGCCAGCAGCCTTTCATCAGGGGACGAGCAGTACTTC.

V and J are TRBV28 and TRBJ1-1; perhaps TRBD1 as D (5 bases). This CDR3 spans 14 amino acids. Trimming took off 3 bases at V and 5 bases at J, with 13 bases between the two ends. CDR1 is MDHEN, CDR2 SYDVKM, per germline. CDR3: CASSFSRDSTEAFF. In DNA, the CDR3 is TGTGCCAGCAGTTTCAGCAGGGATAGTACTGAAGCTTTCTTT.

This clone was recorded a few times. This chain uses TRBV10-2 with TRBJ2-1; 7 bases are a match to TRBD2. Trimming removed 2 bases from V and 5 bases from J; junction bases left unmatched: 9. Per germline, CDR1 WSHSY and CDR2 SAAADI. The CDR3 loop spans 16 amino acids. CDR3 in amino acids: CASSERGLESHNEQFF. CDR3 DNA: TGCGCCAGCAGTGAGAGAGGACTAGAGTCACACAATGAGCAGTTCTTC.

The chain links TRBV11-3 to TRBJ1-2, with D possibly matching TRBD1 (5 bases). Germline V lookup: CDR1 SGHNT, CDR2 YENEEA. The CDR3 sequence is 15 residues long. The V and J ends lost 6 bases and 4 bases respectively, with 18 bases between them. The CDR3 is CASRWDPDPSYGYTF. The CDR3 DNA sequence: TGTGCCAGCAGGTGGGACCCCGACCCCTCCTATGGCTACACCTTC.

The chain has TRBV28 and TRBJ2-5; D ambiguous. The CDR3 loop spans 13 amino acids. The V end lost 8 bases, the J end lost 5 bases, and 15 bases lay between the germline ends. From germline, CDR1 is MDHEN and CDR2 SYDVKM. CDR3 DNA: TGTGCCAGCGGCGAGGCTGAGAGGGAGACCCAGTACTTC. Amino acids: CASGEAERETQYF.

This clone was recorded a few times. V is TRBV9 and J is TRBJ1-2; tentative D call: TRBD1 (6 bases). V lost 4 bases and J 4 bases, leaving 17 bases between the germline ends. The CDR3 runs to 15 residues. Germline V gives CDR1 SGDLS, CDR2 YYNGEE. The CDR3 DNA follows: TGTGCCAGCAGCCCCCGGAGGGGGGTGGGCTATGGCTACACCTTC. Protein product: CASSPRRGVGYGYTF.

This chain links TRBV28 with TRBJ2-2; 9 bases line up with TRBD2. The germline CDR1 and CDR2 sequences are MDHEN and SYDVKM. The CDR3 has 20 residues. V dropped 6 bases and J dropped 6; count of bases not matched to a gene: 23. CDR3 protein: CASSLIPFSRMASGAGELFF. In DNA, the CDR3 is TGTGCCAGCAGCTTGATCCCCTTCTCCCGGATGGCTAGCGGGGCCGGGGAGCTGTTTTTT.

The chain joins TRBV19 to TRBJ2-7, with D possibly matching TRBD1 (5 bases). The CDR3 sequence is 14 residues long. The V end lost 1 base, the J end lost 3 bases, and 10 bases lay between the germline ends. Germline CDR1 LNHDA, CDR2 SQIVND (reference sequence). CDR3 loop: CASSIGTLNYEQYF. DNA of the CDR3: TGTGCCAGTAGTATAGGGACACTGAACTACGAGCAGTACTTC.

This clone was seen just once. The chain recombines TRBV28 with TRBJ1-1, with D maybe TRBD1 (5 bases). Per germline, CDR1 MDHEN and CDR2 SYDVKM. The CDR3 totals 14 residues. Trimming removed 7 bases at V and 7 bases at J, with 19 bases between. The CDR3 nucleotides are TGTGCCAGCACCCCGGACGGGAGAAGGGGTGAAGCTTTCTTT. Translation gives CASTPDGRRGEAFF. Drawing the rest from reference TRBV28 and TRBJ1-1, the complete variable domain is DVKVTQSSRYLVKRTGEKVFLECVQDMDHENMFWYRQDPGLGLRLIYFSYDVKMKEKGDIPEGYSVSREKKERFSLILESASTNQTSMYLCASTPDGRRGEAFFGQGTRLTVV.

There are a few counts of this clone. The chain is built from TRBV9 and TRBJ2-3; 8 positions agree with TRBD2. Germline CDR1 reads SGDLS; CDR2 reads YYNGEE. With V trimmed by 5 bases and J by 0 bases, 14 bases remained unmatched. This CDR3 spans 18 amino acids. The CDR3 loop is CASSVIAGRIKSTDTQYF. CDR3 nucleotide sequence: TGTGCCAGCAGTGTAATAGCGGGGAGGATCAAAAGCACAGATACGCAGTATTTT.